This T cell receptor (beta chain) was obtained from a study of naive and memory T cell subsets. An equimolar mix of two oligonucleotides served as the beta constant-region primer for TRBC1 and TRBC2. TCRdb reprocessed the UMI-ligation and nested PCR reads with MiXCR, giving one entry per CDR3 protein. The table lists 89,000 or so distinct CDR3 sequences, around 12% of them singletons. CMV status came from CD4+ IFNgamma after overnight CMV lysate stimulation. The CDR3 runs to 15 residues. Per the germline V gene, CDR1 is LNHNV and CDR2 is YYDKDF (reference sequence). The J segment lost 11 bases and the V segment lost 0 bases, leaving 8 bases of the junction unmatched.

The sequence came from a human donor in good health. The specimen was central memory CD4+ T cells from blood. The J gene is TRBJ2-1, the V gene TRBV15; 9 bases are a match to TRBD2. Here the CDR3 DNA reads TGTGCCACCAGCAGAGATTTTGCTAGCGGGATGAAGCAGTTCTTC. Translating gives CATSRDFASGMKQFF.